This T cell receptor (beta chain) was recovered during a study of T cell changes during pregnancy in multiple sclerosis. The method was immunoSEQ multiplex PCR; TCRdb's version includes in-frame clones alone and lacks a portion of them. The sample consists of under 60,000 clones, 85% to 95% of them appearing once. V was pared by 0 bases and J by 0 bases, with 17 bases between. Germline values: CDR1 GTSNPN, CDR2 SVGIG (reference sequence). This CDR3 comprises 18 residues. Sequences were derived from CD4+ T cells from peripheral blood mononuclear cells, sampled in the third trimester of pregnancy. The chain uses TRBV30 and TRBJ2-2, with TRBD1 as a possible D gene (5 bases). The TCR sequence derives from a female donor with multiple sclerosis, enrolled in a pregnancy study. CDR3 amino acids: CAWSVPQGRKANTGELFF. As DNA, the CDR3 is TGTGCCTGGAGTGTACCCCAGGGAAGAAAGGCGAACACCGGGGAGCTGTTTTTT.